The 6 T cell receptor beta chains presented below share a single source sample, sequenced in a study of shared clonotypes between healthy human individuals (dated by TCRdb to between 2020 and 2021). The library was produced with the immunoSEQ multiplex PCR assay. TCRdb carries this immuneACCESS record with in-frame sequences only. Its versions omit some clonotypes, under half of them owing to an unresolved V gene in the studies checked, with the rest unexplained. The sample has a few hundred thousand clones on record, roughly 87% of them singletons. The ten largest clonotypes hold 16% of the sample. Sequenced sample: memory CD8+ T cells sorted from blood. The sample's cell subset or site label, decoded: CD45RO+ cells pooled with CCR7-negative TemRA cells. These receptors all come from a man between 18 and 29 years old in good health.

J is TRBJ1-3 and V is TRBV6-6; a weak D match, TRBD1 (5 bases). The CDR3 is made up of 15 amino acids. From germline, CDR1 is MNHNY and CDR2 SVGAGI (reference sequence). V lost 0 bases and J lost 4, with 10 bases in between. The CDR3 is CASSYSVGEGNTIYF. Written as DNA, the CDR3 is TGTGCCAGCAGTTACTCGGTAGGGGAGGGAAACACCATATATTTT.

The rearrangement links TRBV5-1 to TRBJ2-1; tentatively, D is TRBD1 or TRBD2 (5 bases each). This CDR3 has 12 residues. Germline lookup yields CDR1 SGHRS and CDR2 YFSETQ. V gave up 4 bases and J gave up 10 bases, with 12 bases separating them. The CDR3 DNA reads as TGCGCCAGCAGCGCATACGGGACCGAGCAGTTCTTC. Residues: CASSAYGTEQFF.

The chain carries TRBV9 and TRBJ2-3; 7 nucleotides line up with TRBD2. The CDR3 covers 15 residues. V gave up 2 bases and J gave up 0 bases; unmatched junction bases: 3. The germline V gene has CDR1 SGDLS and CDR2 YYNGEE. The CDR3 nucleotides read TGTGCCAGCAGCGTCCAAGCGGGAAGCACAGATACGCAGTATTTT. It yields the protein CASSVQAGSTDTQYF.

CDR3 in amino acids: CASSLGAGNYGYTF. The CDR3 DNA reads as TGTGCCAGCAGCTTGGGTGCGGGGAACTATGGCTACACCTTC. The gene calls are TRBV7-2 and TRBJ1-2, with D unclear. The CDR3 spans 14 residues. Per germline, CDR1 SGHTA and CDR2 FQGNSA. Trimming removed 3 bases at V and 2 bases at J, with 10 bases between.

V is TRBV14 and J is TRBJ1-5; D is unclear. CDR1 is SGHDN and CDR2 is FVKESK in the germline V gene. V was shortened by 0 bases and J by 4 bases, with 4 bases between the two germline ends. The CDR3 extends over 13 amino acids. In DNA form, the CDR3 reads TGTGCCAGCAGCCAAGAATGGAATCAGCCCCAGCATTTT. Protein product: CASSQEWNQPQHF.

V gene TRBV4-1 combines with J gene TRBJ1-2; D is uncertain. This CDR3 has 14 residues. V lost 2 bases and J lost 0, with 7 bases in between. The V gene's germline CDR1 is MGHRA and CDR2 YSYEKL. The CDR3 is CASSQLVANYGYTF. The CDR3 DNA reads as TGCGCCAGCAGCCAATTAGTTGCTAACTATGGCTACACCTTC.